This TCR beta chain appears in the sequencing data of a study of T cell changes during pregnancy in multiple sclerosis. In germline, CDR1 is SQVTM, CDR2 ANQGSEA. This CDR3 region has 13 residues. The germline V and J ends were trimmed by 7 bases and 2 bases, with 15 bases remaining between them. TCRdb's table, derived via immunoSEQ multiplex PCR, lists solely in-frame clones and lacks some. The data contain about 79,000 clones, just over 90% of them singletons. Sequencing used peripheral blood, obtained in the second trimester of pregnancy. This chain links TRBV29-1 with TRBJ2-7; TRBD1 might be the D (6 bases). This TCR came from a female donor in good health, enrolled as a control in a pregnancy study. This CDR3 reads CSARIQGTYEQYF. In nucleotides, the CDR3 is TGCAGCGCTAGAATTCAGGGGACCTACGAGCAGTACTTC.